The clone carrying this T cell receptor (beta chain) occurred a few times. The record originates from a study of T cell responses to AZD1222 COVID-19 vaccine. The overall study: Pooled together were second doses at about 4 or about 12 weeks.

Libraries were prepared by immunoSEQ multiplex PCR; TCRdb keeps only in-frame clonotypes and omits some of them. The sample has roughly 170,000 clones, 75% to 95% seen once; the top ten hold roughly 2.8%. The sequencing used peripheral blood, collected on day 0 of AZD1222 vaccination. The source is an adult in good health.

The CDR3 nucleotides read TGTGCCAGCTCAGAGGGACTAGCGGGGGCGAACACCGGGGAGCTGTTTTTT. Its translation is CASSEGLAGANTGELFF. V usage is TRBV18 and J usage is TRBJ2-2; 14 bases line up with TRBD2. The CDR3 length is 17 residues. Trimming at V came to 5 bases and at J to 0 bases, leaving 2 bases not matched to a gene. Germline CDR1 and CDR2: KGHSH and LQKENI. Full variable domain (missing parts from reference TRBV18 and TRBJ2-2): NAGVMQNPRHLVRRRGQEARLRCSPMKGHSHVYWYRQLPEEGLKFMVYLQKENIIDESGMPKERFSAEFPKEGPSILRIQQVVRGDSAAYFCASSEGLAGANTGELFFGEGSRLTVL.